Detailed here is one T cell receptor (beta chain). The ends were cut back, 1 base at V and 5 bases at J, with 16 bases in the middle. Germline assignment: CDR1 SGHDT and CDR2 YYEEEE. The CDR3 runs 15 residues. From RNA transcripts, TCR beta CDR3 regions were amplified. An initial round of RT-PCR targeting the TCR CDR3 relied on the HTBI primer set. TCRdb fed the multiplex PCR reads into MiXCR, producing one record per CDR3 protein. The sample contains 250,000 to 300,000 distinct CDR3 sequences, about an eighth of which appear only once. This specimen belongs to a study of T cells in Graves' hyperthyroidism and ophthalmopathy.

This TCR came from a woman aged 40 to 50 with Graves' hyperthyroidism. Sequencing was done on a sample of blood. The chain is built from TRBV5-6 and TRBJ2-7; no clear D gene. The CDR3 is CASSLFLTGSHEQYF. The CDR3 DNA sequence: TGTGCCAGCAGCTTGTTTCTAACGGGCAGTCACGAGCAGTACTTC.